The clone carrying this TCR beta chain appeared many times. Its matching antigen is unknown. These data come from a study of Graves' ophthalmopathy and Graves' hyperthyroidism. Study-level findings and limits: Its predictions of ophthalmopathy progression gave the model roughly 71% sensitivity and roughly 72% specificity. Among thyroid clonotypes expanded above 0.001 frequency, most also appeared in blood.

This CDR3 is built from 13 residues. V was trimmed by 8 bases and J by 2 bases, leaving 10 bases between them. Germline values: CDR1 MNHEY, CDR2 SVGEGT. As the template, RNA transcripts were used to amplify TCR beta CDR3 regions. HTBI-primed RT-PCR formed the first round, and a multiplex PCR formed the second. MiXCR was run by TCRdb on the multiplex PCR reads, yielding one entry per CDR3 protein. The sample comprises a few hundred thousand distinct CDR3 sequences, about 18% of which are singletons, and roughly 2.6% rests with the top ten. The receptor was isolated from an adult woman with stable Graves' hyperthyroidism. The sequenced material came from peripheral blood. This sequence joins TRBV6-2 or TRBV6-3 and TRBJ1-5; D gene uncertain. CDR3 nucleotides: TGTGCCAGCGTGGGGTCGGGCAATCAGCCCCAGCATTTT. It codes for CASVGSGNQPQHF.